A selection of T cell receptor beta chains follows, all from one sample in a study of CD8 T cells in Susac syndrome. TCRdb itself ran the immunoSEQ multiplex PCR reads through MiXCR, one entry per CDR3 protein. The repertoire holds 140,000 to 150,000 distinct CDR3 sequences, with 95% as singletons. Specimen: CD4+ T cells from PBMCs. These TCRs come from a human donor with multiple sclerosis. The CDR3 runs from the conserved cysteine through the conserved F or W. D genes are given only for firm matches. The size entry is marked missing in some rows and otherwise reads once, few, many or a size class.

TRBV24-1,NA,NA,TRBJ2-6,TGTGCCACGGGTAAATCTGGGGCCAACGTCCTGACTTTC,CATGKSGANVLTF
TRBV24-1,once,TRBD1,TRBJ1-5,TGTGCCACCAGTGATAGACAGGGCCCGAGGCAGCCCCAGCATTTT,CATSDRQGPRQPQHF
TRBV3-1,few,NA,TRBJ2-7,TGTGCCAGCAGCCTTGGGACCGCCTACGAGCAGTACTTC,CASSLGTAYEQYF
TRBV29-1,NA,NA,TRBJ2-1,TGCAGCGTTGAATTCCCGACAGGGGAGGGAATCTTC,CSVEFPTGEGIF
TRBV19,NA,NA,TRBJ2-1,TGTGCCAGTAGTATAGATGCGGTAAGCGGCTCCTACAATGAGCAGTTCTTC,CASSIDAVSGSYNEQFF
TRBV30,NA,NA,TRBJ1-5,TGTGCCTGGAGTGTACAGGGAAGTCAGCCCCAGCATTTT,CAWSVQGSQPQHF
TRBV30,NA,TRBD1,TRBJ2-7,TGTGCCTGGAGGACAGGGGGAACCTACGAGCAGTACTTC,CAWRTGGTYEQYF
TRBV3-1,NA,NA,TRBJ1-2,TGTGCCAGCAGCCAAGATTCGGGGATCGGGGGCTACACCTTC,CASSQDSGIGGYTF
TRBV2,NA,NA,TRBJ1-5,TGTGCCAGCAGGGTGCTCCCGGAGCAGGCCCGGCATTTT,CASRVLPEQARHF
TRBV12-3/TRBV12-4,NA,NA,TRBJ1-1,TGTGCCAGCAGCCTCGAGGGGGGGGCAACTGAAGCTTTCTTT,CASSLEGGATEAFF
TRBV29-1,few,TRBD2,TRBJ2-5,TGCAGCGTTCGGACTAGCGGGAGTTGGCAAGAGACCCAGTACTTC,CSVRTSGSWQETQYF
TRBV7-9,NA,NA,TRBJ2-5,TGTGCCAGCAGCTTAACGGGGGTAGGGGAGCAGTACTTC,CASSLTGVGEQYF
TRBV6-2/TRBV6-3,once,TRBD1,TRBJ1-6,TGTGCCAGCAGTGACAGGGCATCACCCCTCCACTTT,CASSDRASPLHF
TRBV3-1,NA,TRBD1,TRBJ2-5,TGTGCCAGCAGCCAACGGGACAGGGGGCTGGAGACCCAGTACTTC,CASSQRDRGLETQYF
TRBV4-1,NA,TRBD1,TRBJ2-5,TGCGCCAGCAGCCCTCTTGGACAGGGACAAGAGACCCAGTACTTC,CASSPLGQGQETQYF
TRBV6-5,NA,NA,TRBJ2-7,TGTGCCAGCAGTTACGGTAGGAACAGCTACGAGCAGTACTTC,CASSYGRNSYEQYF
TRBV9,NA,TRBD2,TRBJ2-3,TGTGCCAGCAGCCGTCGCCGGGACTGGGAGGGAGATACGCAGTATTTT,CASSRRRDWEGDTQYF
TRBV6-6,NA,NA,TRBJ2-3,TGTGCCAGCAGCCGCGTGGCGGGACCCCGGACAGATACGCAGTATTTT,CASSRVAGPRTDTQYF
TRBV6-5,few,TRBD1,TRBJ1-1,TGTGCCAGCAGTCGACAGGGGAGGAACACTGAAGCTTTCTTT,CASSRQGRNTEAFF
TRBV18,NA,TRBD2,TRBJ2-7,TGTGCCAGCTCTCGGGGACTAGCGGGATCCAACTACGAGCAGTACTTC,CASSRGLAGSNYEQYF
TRBV6-1,once,TRBD2,TRBJ2-3,TGTGCCAGCAGTCCTCTGACTAGCGGGAGAACAGATACGCAGTATTTT,CASSPLTSGRTDTQYF
TRBV24-1,NA,NA,TRBJ1-1,TGTGCCACCAGTGATCCGGCCAAGAACACTGAAGCTTTCTTT,CATSDPAKNTEAFF
TRBV19,NA,NA,TRBJ2-7,TGTGCCAGTAGTATAGCACAGACATCTGACTTTTACTTAACCTACGAGCAGTACTTC,CASSIAQTSDFYLTYEQYF
TRBV5-4,NA,NA,TRBJ2-7,TGTGCCAGCAGCCACGATGGAAACTTACCGGGACCAACATACGAGCAGTACTTC,CASSHDGNLPGPTYEQYF
TRBV20-1,NA,TRBD1,TRBJ2-5,TGCAGTGCTAGTGAGACAGGGTTAGCGAAAGAGACCCAGTACTTC,CSASETGLAKETQYF
TRBV9,NA,NA,TRBJ1-2,TGTGCCAGCAGCGTAGCGAGGGTCGGCGGCTACACCTTC,CASSVARVGGYTF
TRBV5-1,NA,TRBD1,TRBJ2-2,TGCGCCAGCAGCTTGCCCGGACAGGGCGTCAACACCGGGGAGCTGTTTTTT,CASSLPGQGVNTGELFF
TRBV20-1,once,NA,TRBJ2-5,TGCAGTGCTGAGAGTTGGGGAGTGGAGACCCAGTACTTC,CSAESWGVETQYF
TRBV5-4,NA,NA,TRBJ1-6,TGTGCCAGCAGCTTGGAGGGTAAGGATTCACCCCTCCACTTT,CASSLEGKDSPLHF
TRBV29-1,NA,TRBD2,TRBJ2-7,TGCAGCGTTGTGAGTAGCGGGAGCTCCTACGAGCAGTACTTC,CSVVSSGSSYEQYF
TRBV24-1,few,NA,TRBJ2-7,TGTGCCACCAGTGATCGGAACGAGCAGTACTTC,CATSDRNEQYF
TRBV28,NA,NA,TRBJ2-7,TGTGCCAGCAGGGGGGACGAGGTGCAGTACTTC,CASRGDEVQYF
TRBV6-6,NA,TRBD1,TRBJ2-7,TGTGCCAGCAGTATAATTCCGGGACAGGGCGGAGAGCAGTACTTC,CASSIIPGQGGEQYF
TRBV5-4,NA,NA,TRBJ2-5,TGTGCCGGAGGGGTGGGGGCCCAAGAGACCCAGTACTTC,CAGGVGAQETQYF
TRBV7-3,NA,TRBD1,TRBJ2-3,TGTGCCAGCAGCGGACAGGGGAAAGCAGATACGCAGTATTTT,CASSGQGKADTQYF
TRBV3-1,NA,NA,TRBJ2-2,TGTGCCAGCAGCCATCCCGGCCCCACCGGGGAGCTGTTTTTT,CASSHPGPTGELFF
TRBV11-2,NA,TRBD1,TRBJ2-1,TGTGCCAGCAGCGGGGACAGTCCCAATGAGCAGTTCTTC,CASSGDSPNEQFF
TRBV27,NA,TRBD2,TRBJ2-2,TGTGCCAGCAGTTTGTACCCGGGACTAGCGAGCACCGGGGAGCTGTTTTTT,CASSLYPGLASTGELFF
TRBV13,NA,TRBD2,TRBJ2-7,TGTGCCAGCAGCGTCCCGGGACTAGCGAGCTACGAGCAGTACTTC,CASSVPGLASYEQYF
TRBV6-5,NA,NA,TRBJ1-2,TGTGCCAGCAGTTCCTTACAGGGTGGCTACACCTTC,CASSSLQGGYTF
TRBV20-1,NA,NA,TRBJ2-1,TGCAGTGCTAGAGGACGTTTGGAGCAGTTCTTC,CSARGRLEQFF
TRBV2,NA,NA,TRBJ2-1,TGTGCCAGCAGTGAATTCCAAGTCGGTCAGCAGTTCTTC,CASSEFQVGQQFF
TRBV7-2,NA,NA,TRBJ2-7,TGTGCCAGCAGCCTTAAGACAGGCCCCTACGAGCAGTACTTC,CASSLKTGPYEQYF
TRBV30,NA,TRBD1,TRBJ2-7,TGTGCCTGGGGAACCGGGACAGACTACGAGCAGTACTTC,CAWGTGTDYEQYF
TRBV30,NA,NA,TRBJ1-6,TGTGCCTGGAGTGTTCTGAATTCACCCCTCCACTTT,CAWSVLNSPLHF